This record covers a single TCR beta chain. Its antigen is unknown. The assay was immunoSEQ multiplex PCR, and TCRdb's table has in-frame clones only and misses some. The sample holds about 2.1 million clones, about 93% seen once. The data were taken from a study of shared clonotypes between healthy human individuals. Study details: With ages of 18 to 49, the donors were a couple of women and a few men. A donor's plate count was three for CD4 naive and three for CD4 memory; CD8 naive had two and CD8 memory one. General study findings and limits: The study found approximately 5% of naive CD4 clonotypes shared across a handful of donors.

The CDR3 runs to 15 residues. Germline CDR1 and CDR2: SEHNR and FQNEAQ (reference sequence). The V end was cut by 5 bases, the J end by 4 bases, with 14 bases between. Naive CD8 cells lacked CD45RO, underwent positive selection for CCR7 and left out terminally differentiated effector memory CD45RA+ cells. Donors comprised only Caucasian adults living in Nashville, Tennessee. The clonotype originates from a man younger than 35 in good health. Some clones in this sample may be carry-over from other donors' samples. The sequencing input was naive CD8+ T cells from PBMCs. V and J are TRBV7-9 and TRBJ2-2; D gene unclear. The CDR3 here is CASSPVTEPTGELFF. The CDR3 DNA reads TGTGCCAGCAGCCCAGTGACCGAACCCACCGGGGAGCTGTTTTTT.